This T cell receptor beta chain was sequenced for a study of T-cell memory formation after mild COVID-19. The V gene end was trimmed by 7 bases and the J gene end by 5 bases; junction bases not matched to a gene: 8. The CDR3 runs 14 residues. CDR1 SGHVS and CDR2 FNYEAQ come from the germline V gene. From the 5' RACE reads, TCRdb called clonotypes with MiXCR, one entry per CDR3 protein. The sample has under 250,000 distinct CDR3 sequences, under 30% seen once. This clonotype was seen a few times. This clonotype originated in an adult woman who had mild COVID-19 (a few samples of this study predate the infection). Cell type and time point are not known. Sample: PBMCs or a T cell subset sorted from them (not recorded which). The J gene is TRBJ2-1, the V gene TRBV7-6, with 7 bases fitting TRBD2. CDR3 amino acids: CASTWGGSNNEQFF. In DNA, the CDR3 is TGTGCCAGCACTTGGGGAGGGAGTAACAATGAGCAGTTCTTC.